This T cell receptor beta chain was sequenced during a study of tumor-infiltrating lymphocytes in localized non-small cell lung cancer. Germline CDR1 is KGHSH and CDR2 is LQKENI. Trimming stripped 3 bases from V and 0 bases from J, with 9 bases between. The CDR3 totals 14 residues. About this clone itself: Antigen unknown.

Study observations and caveats: No T-cell fraction difference was seen between IM1 and IM2 tumors. Recurrence-free survival showed no association with tumor T-cell fraction.

Assay used: immunoSEQ multiplex PCR; TCRdb lists only in-frame clones, some missing. Seen here are 12,000 or so clones, 84% observed once, and the top ten hold 6% to 9%. Sequenced input: lung tumor tissue. The sequence was collected from a human donor with non-small cell lung cancer. The chain recombines TRBV18 with TRBJ2-7; unclear D gene. The CDR3: CASSPLSSSYEQYF. The CDR3 nucleotides are TGTGCCAGCTCACCTTTGTCCAGCTCCTACGAGCAGTACTTC.